The TCR beta chain described here comes from a study of metastatic and nonmetastatic thyroid tumors. Looking at the study overall: Blood and tumor or nodule tissue repertoires from malignant and benign thyroid patients were compared.

This CDR3 is built from 13 residues. Germline CDR1 and CDR2: GTSNPN and SVGIG (reference sequence). Trimming shortened V by 2 bases and J by 12 bases, and 17 bases separated the two germline ends. MiXCR reprocessed the PCR reads for TCRdb. The sample has tens of thousands of clones; around 20% are singletons. No patient received treatment before thyroid surgery. The chain recombines TRBV30 with TRBJ2-1; D is undetermined. This TCR was sampled from a female donor with papillary thyroid cancer or a benign thyroid nodule (not recorded which). Some clones in this sample may be carry-over from other donors' samples. The sequenced material came from blood. Here the CDR3 DNA reads TGTGCCTGGAGTCCTGAGAATAAAATAGGGCAGTTCTTC. Its protein product is CAWSPENKIGQFF.